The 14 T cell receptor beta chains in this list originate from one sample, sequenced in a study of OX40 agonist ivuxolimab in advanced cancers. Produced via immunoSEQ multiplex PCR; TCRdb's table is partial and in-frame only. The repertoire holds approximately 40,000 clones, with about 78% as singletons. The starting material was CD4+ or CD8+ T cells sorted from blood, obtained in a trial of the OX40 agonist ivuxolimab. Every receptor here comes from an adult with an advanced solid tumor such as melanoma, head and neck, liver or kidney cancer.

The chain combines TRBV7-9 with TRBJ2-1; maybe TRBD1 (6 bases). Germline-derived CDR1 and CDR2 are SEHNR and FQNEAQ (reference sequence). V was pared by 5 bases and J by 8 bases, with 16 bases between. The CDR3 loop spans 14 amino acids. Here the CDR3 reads CASSPRQAYHEQFF. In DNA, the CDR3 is TGTGCCAGCAGCCCGAGACAGGCATACCATGAGCAGTTCTTC. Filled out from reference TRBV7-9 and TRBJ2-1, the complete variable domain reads DTGVSQNPRHKITKRGQNVTFRCDPISEHNRLYWYRQTLGQGPEFLTYFQNEAQLEKSRLLSDRFSAERPKGSFSTLEIQRTEQGDSAMYLCASSPRQAYHEQFFGPGTRLTVL.

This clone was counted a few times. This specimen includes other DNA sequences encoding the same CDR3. CDR3 DNA: TGTGCCAGCAGCCTAGGACAGGGGGCCTACGAGCAGTACTTC. Its protein product is CASSLGQGAYEQYF. The V gene is TRBV11-2, the J gene TRBJ2-7; 10 bases align to TRBD1. The CDR3 is made up of 14 amino acids. CDR1 and CDR2 from the germline V gene are SGHAT and FQNNGV. V lost 5 bases to trimming and J lost 2 bases; unmatched junction nucleotides: 3.

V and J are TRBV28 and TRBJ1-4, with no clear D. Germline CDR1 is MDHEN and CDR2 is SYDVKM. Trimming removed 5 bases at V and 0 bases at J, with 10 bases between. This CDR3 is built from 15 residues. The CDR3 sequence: CASSPPSATNEKLFF. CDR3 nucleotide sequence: TGTGCCAGCAGTCCCCCTTCTGCAACTAATGAAAAACTGTTTTTT. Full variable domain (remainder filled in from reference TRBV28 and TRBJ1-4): DVKVTQSSRYLVKRTGEKVFLECVQDMDHENMFWYRQDPGLGLRLIYFSYDVKMKEKGDIPEGYSVSREKKERFSLILESASTNQTSMYLCASSPPSATNEKLFFGSGTQLSVL.

In DNA form, the CDR3 reads TGTGCCTTCCGACAGGAAAACTATGGCTACACCTTC. Translating gives CAFRQENYGYTF. The chain combines TRBV5-4 with TRBJ1-2, with a weak D call TRBD1 (6 bases). CDR1 is SGHNT, CDR2 YYREEE, per germline (reference sequence). Trimming cost V 10 bases and J 2 bases, with 12 bases left between them. This CDR3 contains 12 residues.

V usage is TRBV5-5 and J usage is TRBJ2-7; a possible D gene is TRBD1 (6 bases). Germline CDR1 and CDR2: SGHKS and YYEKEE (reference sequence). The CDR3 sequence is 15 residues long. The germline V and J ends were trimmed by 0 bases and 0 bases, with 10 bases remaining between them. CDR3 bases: TGTGCCAGCAGCTTGGCAGGGACACCCTCCTACGAGCAGTACTTC. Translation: CASSLAGTPSYEQYF.

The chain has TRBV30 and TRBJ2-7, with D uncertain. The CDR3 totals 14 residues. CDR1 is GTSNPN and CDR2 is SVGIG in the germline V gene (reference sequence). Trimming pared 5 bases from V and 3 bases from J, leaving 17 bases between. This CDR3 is CAWAPGQMIYEQYF. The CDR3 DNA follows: TGTGCCTGGGCCCCGGGCCAGATGATCTACGAGCAGTACTTC.

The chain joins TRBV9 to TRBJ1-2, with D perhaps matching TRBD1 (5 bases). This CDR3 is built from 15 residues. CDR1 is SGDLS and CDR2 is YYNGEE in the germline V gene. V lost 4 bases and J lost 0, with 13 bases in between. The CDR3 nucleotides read TGTGCCAGCAGCCCAGGGTACAGATCTAACTATGGCTACACCTTC. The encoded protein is CASSPGYRSNYGYTF.

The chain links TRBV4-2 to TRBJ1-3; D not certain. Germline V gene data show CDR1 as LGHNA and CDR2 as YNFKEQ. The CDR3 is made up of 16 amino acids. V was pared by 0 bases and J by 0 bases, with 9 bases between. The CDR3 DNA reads TGTGCCAGCAGCCAAGAAGTTCAGGCCTCTGGAAACACCATATATTTT. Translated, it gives CASSQEVQASGNTIYF.

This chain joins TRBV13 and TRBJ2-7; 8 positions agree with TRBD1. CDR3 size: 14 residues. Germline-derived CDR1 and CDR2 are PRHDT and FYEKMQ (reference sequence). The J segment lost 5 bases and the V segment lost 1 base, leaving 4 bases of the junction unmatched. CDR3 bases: TGTGCCAGCAGCTTAGCCCAACAGGGGGACGAGCAGTACTTC. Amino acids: CASSLAQQGDEQYF. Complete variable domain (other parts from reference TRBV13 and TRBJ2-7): AAGVIQSPRHLIKEKRETATLKCYPIPRHDTVYWYQQGPGQDPQFLISFYEKMQSDKGSIPDRFSAQQFSDYHSELNMSSLELGDSALYFCASSLAQQGDEQYFGPGTRLTVT.

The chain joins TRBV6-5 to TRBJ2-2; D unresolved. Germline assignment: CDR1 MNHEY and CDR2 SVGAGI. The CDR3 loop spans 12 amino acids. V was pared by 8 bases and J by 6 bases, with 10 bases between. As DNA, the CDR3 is TGTGCCAGCCGGTGGGGTCCCGGGGAGCTGTTTTTT. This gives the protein CASRWGPGELFF.

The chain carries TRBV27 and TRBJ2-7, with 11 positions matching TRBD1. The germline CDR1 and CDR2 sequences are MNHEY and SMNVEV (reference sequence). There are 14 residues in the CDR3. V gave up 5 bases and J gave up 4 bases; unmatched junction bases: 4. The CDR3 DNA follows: TGTGCCAGCAGTCCTGGACAGGGGGCGTACGAGCAGTACTTC. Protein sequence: CASSPGQGAYEQYF.

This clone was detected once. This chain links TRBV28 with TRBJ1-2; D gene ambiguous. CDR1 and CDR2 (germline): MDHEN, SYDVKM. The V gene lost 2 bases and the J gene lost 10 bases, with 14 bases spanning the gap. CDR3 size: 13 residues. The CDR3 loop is CASSLNPWLDYTF. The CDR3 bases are TGTGCCAGCAGTTTAAACCCCTGGCTAGACTACACCTTC.

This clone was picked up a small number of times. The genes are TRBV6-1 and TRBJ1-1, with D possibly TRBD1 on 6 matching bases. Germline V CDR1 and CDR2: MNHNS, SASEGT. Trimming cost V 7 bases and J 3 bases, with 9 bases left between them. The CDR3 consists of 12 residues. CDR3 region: CASIDRYTEAFF. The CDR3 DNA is TGTGCCAGCATAGACAGGTACACTGAAGCTTTCTTT.

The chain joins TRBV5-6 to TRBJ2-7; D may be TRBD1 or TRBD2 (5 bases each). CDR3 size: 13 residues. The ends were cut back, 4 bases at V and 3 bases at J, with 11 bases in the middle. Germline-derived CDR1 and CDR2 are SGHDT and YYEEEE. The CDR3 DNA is TGTGCCAGCAGCACGGGGACCTTCTACGAGCAGTACTTC. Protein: CASSTGTFYEQYF.